This T cell receptor (beta chain) is drawn from a study of PD-1 blockade in mismatch repair-deficient tumors. The study, taken as a whole, reports: Rapid post-treatment expansion, then contraction, generally preceding radiologic response, marked tumor-resident clones.

On this clone itself: The target antigen is unknown.

V dropped 4 bases and J dropped 3; count of bases not matched to a gene: 9. There are 17 residues in the CDR3. Method: immunoSEQ multiplex PCR; TCRdb's copy keeps in-frame clones and lacks some. The sample holds about 79,000 clones, 65% to 85% seen once. The sequence came from an adult with mismatch repair-deficient cancer. The specimen comprised peripheral blood, sampled 44 weeks after starting pembrolizumab. V usage is TRBV7-1 and J usage is TRBJ2-6; 7 bases line up with TRBD2. Being an ORF, TRBV7-1 has a function that is uncertain. The CDR3 DNA sequence: TGTGCCAGCAGCTTATTTGGCGGGAGCGGTGGGGCCAACGTCCTGACTTTC. Translated, it gives CASSLFGGSGGANVLTF.